The 9 T cell receptor beta chains below come from one sample, sequenced in a study of T-cell reconstitution after alpha-beta-depleted transplantation in children. Preparation of the TCRbeta library was carried out with unique molecular identifiers. TCRdb used MiXCR to reprocess the PCR reads, holding one entry per CDR3 protein. Of more than 400,000 distinct CDR3 sequences in the sample, roughly two fifths are singletons; the top ten hold around 29%. The source was PBMCs, collected before TCRalphabeta/CD19-depleted stem cell transplant. The receptors shown here come from a girl aged 2 to 10 with aplastic anemia, due to receive a stem cell transplant.

J is TRBJ2-7 and V is TRBV7-2; 15 bases match TRBD2. There are 14 residues in the CDR3. V lost 5 bases and J lost 9; bases outside the gene matches: 5. CDR1 and CDR2 from the germline V gene are SGHTA and FQGNSA. CDR3 nucleotides: TGTGCCAGCAGCCCGGGACTAGCGGGAGGTGGGCAGTACTTC. As protein: CASSPGLAGGGQYF. The full variable domain, completed using reference TRBV7-2 and TRBJ2-7, is GAGVSQSPSNKVTEKGKDVELRCDPISGHTALYWYRQSLGQGLEFLIYFQGNSAPDKSGLPSDRFSAERTGGSVSTLTIQRTQQEDSAVYLCASSPGLAGGGQYFGPGTRLTVT.

This clonotype was picked up a small number of times. The chain has TRBV28 and TRBJ2-7; D possibly corresponds to TRBD2 (5 bases). V lost 6 bases and J lost 5, with 17 bases in between. The germline V gene has CDR1 MDHEN and CDR2 SYDVKM. The CDR3 has 14 amino acids. The CDR3 nucleotides read TGTGCCAGCAGCCGCCTTCGTGGGCGGGACGAGCAGTACTTC. Protein: CASSRLRGRDEQYF.

The chain links TRBV2 to TRBJ2-2; the D is unclear. CDR3 length: 14 amino acids. Deletions cut 6 bases from V and 0 bases from J, with 8 bases between. Germline V gene sequence: CDR1 SNHLY, CDR2 FYNNEI. In DNA form, the CDR3 reads TGTGCCAGCAGGCTCCGGGCGAACACCGGGGAGCTGTTTTTT. Translating it yields CASRLRANTGELFF.

This chain uses TRBV5-1 with TRBJ2-5; the match to TRBD1 covers 10 bases. The CDR3 runs to 16 residues. CDR1 is SGHRS, CDR2 YFSETQ, per germline. After removal of 3 bases from V and 5 bases from J, the junction contained 10 bases not matched to a gene. The CDR3 DNA follows: TGCGCCAGCAGCTGGGGGACAGGGGCCCCTTTGGAGACCCAGTACTTC. Its translation is CASSWGTGAPLETQYF.

V is TRBV6-4 and J is TRBJ2-1; no firm D call. This CDR3 is built from 15 residues. V dropped 3 bases and J dropped 0 bases, with 9 bases sitting between them. Germline CDR1 reads MRHNA; CDR2 reads SNTAGT. The chain's CDR3 is CASSEDIDSYNEQFF. As DNA, the CDR3 is TGTGCCAGCAGTGAAGACATAGACTCCTACAATGAGCAGTTCTTC.

The rearrangement links TRBV7-2 to TRBJ2-7; 10 bases line up with TRBD2. In germline, CDR1 is SGHTA, CDR2 FQGNSA. The CDR3 totals 19 residues. The V and J ends lost 5 bases and 5 bases, in that order; junction bases with no gene match: 21. CDR3 loop: CASSLRPALLAGRSHEQYF. The CDR3 DNA sequence: TGTGCCAGCAGCCTACGCCCCGCTTTACTAGCGGGAAGGAGCCACGAGCAGTACTTC.

This clonotype was found many times. The chain is built from TRBV20-1 and TRBJ2-2; D remains ambiguous. This CDR3 has 14 residues. CDR1 DFQATT and CDR2 SNEGSKA come from the germline V gene (reference sequence). V was clipped by 0 bases and J by 4 bases, with 9 bases between them. CDR3 sequence: CSARDLARTGELFF. CDR3 coding DNA: TGCAGTGCTAGAGATTTAGCACGCACCGGGGAGCTGTTTTTT.

The chain recombines TRBV29-1 with TRBJ1-1; 7 nucleotides align to TRBD1. CDR1 and CDR2 (germline): SQVTM, ANQGSEA. V trimming: 5 bases; J trimming: 0 bases; junction bases outside the gene matches: 9. The CDR3 sequence is 15 residues long. The CDR3 DNA sequence: TGCAGCGTTACGGGACAGCCCTTTATGAACACTGAAGCTTTCTTT. Protein sequence: CSVTGQPFMNTEAFF.

V usage is TRBV30 and J usage is TRBJ1-2; D unresolved. From germline, CDR1 is GTSNPN and CDR2 SVGIG (reference sequence). CDR3 length: 13 residues. V dropped 8 bases and J dropped 4 bases, with 17 bases sitting between them. The CDR3 nucleotides read TGTGCCCAGGAGCGACCGCCGCTCTATGGCTACACCTTC. It yields the protein CAQERPPLYGYTF.